A single sample gave rise to the 30 T cell receptor beta chains below, sequenced in a study of cytomegalovirus exposure and HLA in healthy donors. 60 Vbeta and 13 Jbeta primers were used in PCR. The protocol was immunoSEQ multiplex PCR, while the TCRdb copy is restricted to in-frame clones and leaves out a portion. The profile covers some 100,000 clones, with about 76% appearing a single time and 2.2% taken by the ten largest. Sample: PBMCs. These receptors originate from a woman in her twenties or thirties in good health and CMV-seronegative.

The V call is TRBV27, the J call TRBJ1-4, with 9 bases fitting TRBD1. CDR1 and CDR2 from the germline V gene are MNHEY and SMNVEV (reference sequence). CDR3 length: 20 residues. After removal of 3 bases from V and 4 bases from J, the junction contained 18 bases not matched to a gene. Here the CDR3 DNA reads TGTGCCAGCAGTTTGTTTGGTGGAACAGGGGGCGCATTGGGTAATGAAAAACTGTTTTTT. It specifies CASSLFGGTGGALGNEKLFF.

There are a few counts of this clone. CDR3 in amino acids: CASTSIRETNYLRQYF. The CDR3 DNA reads as TGTGCCAGCACTTCCATCCGGGAAACCAACTACCTGAGGCAGTATTTT. This chain links TRBV13 with TRBJ2-3; maybe TRBD2 (5 bases). Germline values: CDR1 PRHDT, CDR2 FYEKMQ (reference sequence). The CDR3 is made up of 16 amino acids. Trimming stripped 7 bases from V and 11 bases from J, with 28 bases between. Based on the CDR3 plus reference TRBV13 and TRBJ2-3, the full variable domain is AAGVIQSPRHLIKEKRETATLKCYPIPRHDTVYWYQQGPGQDPQFLISFYEKMQSDKGSIPDRFSAQQFSDYHSELNMSSLELGDSALYFCASTSIRETNYLRQYFGPGTRLTVL.

The chain joins TRBV5-1 to TRBJ2-3; no definite D call. Trimming shortened V by 4 bases and J by 0 bases, and 6 bases separated the two germline ends. CDR3 size: 13 residues. Germline values: CDR1 SGHRS, CDR2 YFSETQ. The CDR3 loop reads CASSETSTDTQYF. The CDR3 nucleotides are TGCGCCAGCAGCGAGACTAGCACAGATACGCAGTATTTT.

This clone was seen a few times. The same CDR3 is also encoded by other DNA sequences in this sample. The CDR3 is CASSPLSSTDTQYF. In nucleotides, the CDR3 is TGTGCCAGCAGCCCCCTGAGCAGCACAGATACGCAGTATTTT. J is TRBJ2-3 and V is TRBV7-3; no firm D call. The CDR3 covers 14 residues. Germline V CDR1 and CDR2: SGHTA, FQGTGA. The V gene lost 5 bases and the J gene lost 0 bases, with 9 bases spanning the gap.

On this clone itself: One junction end disagrees with the germline gene, perhaps due to a read error. This rearrangement joins TRBV7-7 to TRBJ1-1, with D possibly matching TRBD1 (6 bases). CDR1 is SSHAT, CDR2 FNYEAQ, per germline (reference sequence). This CDR3 spans 13 amino acids. CDR3 sequence reads: CASSLEQGTEAFF. The CDR3, as DNA: TGTGCTAGCAGCTTAGAACAGGGTACTGAAGCTTTCTTT. The full variable domain, rest sourced from reference TRBV7-7 and TRBJ1-1, is GAGVSQSPRYKVTKRGQDVTLRCDPISSHATLYWYQQALGQGPEFLTYFNYEAQPDKSGLPSDRFSAERPEGSISTLTIQRTEQRDSAMYRCASSLEQGTEAFFGQGTRLTVV.

CDR3: CASRRRGRAGANVLTF. The CDR3 nucleotides read TGTGCCAGTAGACGTAGGGGTCGTGCAGGGGCCAACGTCCTGACTTTC. The chain employs TRBV19 and TRBJ2-6, with D perhaps matching TRBD1 (5 bases). CDR1 and CDR2 from the germline V gene are LNHDA and SQIVND (reference sequence). The CDR3 totals 16 residues. V lost 6 bases, J lost 4 bases, and 16 bases lay in between.

The CDR3 bases are TGTGCCAGCAGCTTCGGACAGGGATATGAAAAACTGTTTTTT. Translating it yields CASSFGQGYEKLFF. J is TRBJ1-4 and V is TRBV7-9; TRBD1 matches at 8 bases. From germline, CDR1 is SEHNR and CDR2 FQNEAQ (reference sequence). The CDR3 covers 14 residues. V was pared by 3 bases and J by 6 bases, with 3 bases of the junction left unmatched.

The rearrangement links TRBV6-1 to TRBJ2-7, with a weak D call TRBD2 (5 bases). The CDR3 sequence is 13 residues long. V gave up 5 bases and J gave up 4 bases, with 12 bases separating them. Germline V gene lookup returns CDR1 MNHNS and CDR2 SASEGT. CDR3 coding DNA: TGTGCCAGCAGTTGGACTTCGTCGTACGAGCAGTACTTC. Encoded protein: CASSWTSSYEQYF.

V usage is TRBV5-4 and J usage is TRBJ2-5; TRBD2 agrees at 9 bases. V gave up 3 bases and J gave up 4 bases; unmatched junction bases: 10. Germline V CDR1 and CDR2: SGHNT, YYREEE (reference sequence). The CDR3 is made up of 16 amino acids. DNA of the CDR3: TGTGCCAGCAGCTCATCCGGGACTAGCCTACTAGAGACCCAGTACTTC. This encodes CASSSSGTSLLETQYF.

The chain uses TRBV28 and TRBJ2-6, with D tentatively TRBD1 (6 bases). This CDR3 has 16 amino acids. Germline V gene lookup returns CDR1 MDHEN and CDR2 SYDVKM. Trimming removed 5 bases from V and 1 base from J, with 12 bases in between. The CDR3 region has the DNA TGTGCCAGCAGTACTCACAGGGAATCTGGGGCCAACGTCCTGACTTTC. Encoded protein: CASSTHRESGANVLTF.

This clone has a single count. The rearrangement joins TRBV5-1 to TRBJ1-1, with 11 positions matching TRBD1. Germline CDR1 SGHRS, CDR2 YFSETQ. With V trimmed by 3 bases and J by 1 base, 8 bases remained unmatched. This CDR3 contains 17 residues. This CDR3 is CASSWTGQGGGNTEAFF. In nucleotides, the CDR3 is TGCGCCAGCAGCTGGACGGGACAGGGGGGAGGGAACACTGAAGCTTTCTTT.

The V call is TRBV7-3, the J call TRBJ2-3, with 10 bases aligning to TRBD2. CDR1 and CDR2 (germline): SGHTA, FQGTGA. CDR3 size: 16 residues. Germline trimming cut 1 base from V and 6 bases from J; bases unmatched to any gene: 7. The DNA for the CDR3 is TGTGCCAGCAGCTTAAGAGCGGGAGGGCCGATGGATACGCAGTATTTT. This sequence encodes CASSLRAGGPMDTQYF.

This clone came up a few times. The chain combines TRBV18 with TRBJ2-1, with TRBD2 matching over 12 bases. Germline CDR1 and CDR2: KGHSH and LQKENI. Trimming cost V 3 bases and J 0 bases; bases outside gene matches: 12. The CDR3 sequence is 20 residues long. CDR3 sequence: CASSPLPSSGRGGSYNEQFF. CDR3 coding DNA: TGTGCCAGCTCACCGCTCCCTTCTAGCGGGAGGGGGGGCTCCTACAATGAGCAGTTCTTC.

The V call is TRBV9, the J call TRBJ2-1; TRBD2 agrees at 8 bases. This CDR3 is built from 16 residues. Per germline, CDR1 SGDLS and CDR2 YYNGEE. Losses at the gene ends were 0 bases for V and 2 bases for J; bases not matched to a gene: 4. In DNA, the CDR3 is TGTGCCAGCAGCGTAGCAGTAGCGGGGACCTACAATGAGCAGTTCTTC. It is translated as CASSVAVAGTYNEQFF.

V is TRBV19 and J is TRBJ2-7, with TRBD1 matching 10 bases. Germline CDR1 and CDR2: LNHDA and SQIVND (reference sequence). This CDR3 comprises 17 residues. V shed 4 bases and J 4 bases; nucleotides not matched to a gene: 13. The CDR3 region is CASSTAAGTGVEYEQYF. In DNA, the CDR3 is TGTGCCAGTAGTACCGCGGCCGGGACAGGGGTTGAATACGAGCAGTACTTC.

V and J are TRBV19 and TRBJ1-2; D remains unclear. Trimming removed 5 bases at V and 3 bases at J, with 13 bases between. This CDR3 region has 14 residues. Germline V CDR1 and CDR2: LNHDA, SQIVND (reference sequence). The CDR3 DNA follows: TGTGCCAGTAGTCACCTCGGAGCCTACTATGGCTACACCTTC. This translates into CASSHLGAYYGYTF.

The chain uses TRBV28 and TRBJ1-5; no reliable D call. The CDR3 sequence is 14 residues long. CDR1 and CDR2 from the germline V gene are MDHEN and SYDVKM. V lost 7 bases, J lost 0 bases, and 10 bases lay in between. The CDR3, as DNA: TGTGCCAGCATAGACACCTATAGCAATCAGCCCCAGCATTTT. It encodes CASIDTYSNQPQHF.

With respect to this clone: A read error may account for a junction end that differs from germline. The J gene is TRBJ2-7, the V gene TRBV2; possibly TRBD1 for D (6 bases). The germline gives CDR1 SNHLY, CDR2 FYNNEI. There are 15 residues in the CDR3. CDR3 sequence: CASSEEQGASYEQYF. CDR3 sequence (DNA): TGTGCCAGCAGCGAAGAACAGGGTGCCAGCTACGAGCAGTACTTC.

With respect to this clone: This sample also contains other DNA sequences that code for the same CDR3. The rearrangement uses TRBV27 and TRBJ2-2, with 10 bases aligning to TRBD2. V trimming: 4 bases; J trimming: 1 base; junction bases outside the gene matches: 9. This CDR3 contains 18 residues. Germline-derived CDR1 and CDR2 are MNHEY and SMNVEV (reference sequence). DNA of the CDR3: TGTGCCAGCAGTTCAGTAGCGGGAGGACCCCTGAACACCGGGGAGCTGTTTTTT. This gives the protein CASSSVAGGPLNTGELFF.

The rearrangement uses TRBV5-4 and TRBJ2-3; 12 bases agree with TRBD2. The CDR3 contains 19 residues. CDR1 SGHNT and CDR2 YYREEE come from the germline V gene (reference sequence). V was clipped by 6 bases and J by 0 bases; unmatched bases: 14. Here the CDR3 reads CASKAGLAGPMRSTDTQYF. The CDR3 region has the DNA TGTGCCAGCAAGGCGGGACTAGCGGGCCCTATGAGAAGCACAGATACGCAGTATTTT.

This clone has a handful of counts. This chain joins TRBV7-9 and TRBJ2-1; possible D gene TRBD2, 5 bases. Germline values: CDR1 SEHNR, CDR2 FQNEAQ (reference sequence). Deletions cut 5 bases from V and 0 bases from J, with 14 bases between. This CDR3 region has 16 residues. The CDR3 DNA reads TGTGCCAGCAGCGGCCAACTAGATACCTCCTACAATGAGCAGTTCTTC. Its translation is CASSGQLDTSYNEQFF.

This rearrangement joins TRBV5-1 to TRBJ2-1; 10 bases line up with TRBD1. The length of the CDR3 is 15 residues. V was pared by 0 bases and J by 8 bases, with 5 bases of the junction left unmatched. Germline lookup yields CDR1 SGHRS and CDR2 YFSETQ. The CDR3 is CASSLVPGQGYEQFF. The CDR3 nucleotides read TGCGCCAGCAGCTTGGTCCCGGGACAGGGGTATGAGCAGTTCTTC.

This rearrangement joins TRBV6-6 to TRBJ2-1, with D perhaps matching TRBD2 (6 bases). CDR1 and CDR2 from the germline V gene are MNHNY and SVGAGI (reference sequence). This CDR3 has 14 amino acids. V lost 5 bases to trimming and J lost 8 bases, with 16 bases between them. The CDR3 loop reads CASSRSVGGDEQFF. In nucleotides, the CDR3 is TGTGCCAGCAGTCGGAGCGTGGGAGGCGATGAGCAGTTCTTC.

The chain employs TRBV11-1 and TRBJ2-7; 8 bases line up with TRBD2. The germline V gene has CDR1 SGHAT and CDR2 FQDESV (reference sequence). The CDR3 length is 17 residues. V was pared by 5 bases and J by 0 bases, with 12 bases of the junction left unmatched. The CDR3 here is CASSPEVAGRPSYEQYF. CDR3 nucleotide sequence: TGTGCCAGCAGCCCCGAGGTAGCGGGAAGGCCCTCCTACGAGCAGTACTTC.

The gene calls are TRBV2 and TRBJ2-7, with D unresolved. Trimming removed 5 bases at V and 5 bases at J, with 13 bases between. The CDR3 loop spans 13 amino acids. Germline values: CDR1 SNHLY, CDR2 FYNNEI. CDR3 amino acids: CASSILISNEQYF. CDR3 nucleotides: TGTGCCAGCAGTATACTAATTTCCAACGAGCAGTACTTC.

This sequence joins TRBV6-4 and TRBJ2-3; D ambiguous. Germline values: CDR1 MRHNA, CDR2 SNTAGT. Trimming cost V 4 bases and J 6 bases, with 11 bases left between them. The CDR3 covers 13 residues. The CDR3 loop is CASSVSQADTQYF. CDR3 nucleotide sequence: TGTGCCAGCAGTGTCTCGCAGGCGGATACGCAGTATTTT.

The rearrangement links TRBV10-1 to TRBJ1-2; TRBD1 agrees at 11 bases. Trimming cost V 7 bases and J 0 bases; bases outside gene matches: 10. CDR1 WNHNN and CDR2 SYGVQD come from the germline V gene (reference sequence). The length of the CDR3 is 17 residues. The CDR3 DNA follows: TGCGCCAGCACTCTTAGGACAGGGGGCAAAGCTAACTATGGCTACACCTTC. Protein sequence: CASTLRTGGKANYGYTF.

V and J are TRBV28 and TRBJ1-5; D unresolved. Germline CDR1 reads MDHEN; CDR2 reads SYDVKM. V was clipped by 6 bases and J by 4 bases, with 13 bases between them. This CDR3 spans 14 amino acids. The CDR3 is CASSQTKTNQPQHF. The CDR3 DNA reads as TGTGCCAGCAGCCAAACTAAAACAAATCAGCCCCAGCATTTT.

This sequence joins TRBV28 and TRBJ2-7, with 14 bases matching TRBD2. CDR1 and CDR2 from the germline V gene are MDHEN and SYDVKM. V shed 4 bases and J 4 bases; nucleotides not matched to a gene: 6. CDR3 size: 16 residues. The DNA of the CDR3 is TGTGCCAGCAGTTCGGGACTAGCGGGAGTAAAGTACGAGCAGTACTTC. Its translation is CASSSGLAGVKYEQYF. Together with reference TRBV28 and TRBJ2-7, the CDR3 gives the full variable domain: DVKVTQSSRYLVKRTGEKVFLECVQDMDHENMFWYRQDPGLGLRLIYFSYDVKMKEKGDIPEGYSVSREKKERFSLILESASTNQTSMYLCASSSGLAGVKYEQYFGPGTRLTVT.

The CDR3 DNA sequence: TGTGCCAGCAGTAGGGACAGTCCCTACGAGCAGTACTTC. Translated: CASSRDSPYEQYF. V and J are TRBV28 and TRBJ2-7, with TRBD1 matching over 7 bases. Trimming cost V 5 bases and J 2 bases; bases outside gene matches: 3. The CDR3 totals 13 residues. Germline loops: CDR1 MDHEN, CDR2 SYDVKM. The full variable domain, in which reference TRBV28 and TRBJ2-7 provide the parts outside the CDR3, is DVKVTQSSRYLVKRTGEKVFLECVQDMDHENMFWYRQDPGLGLRLIYFSYDVKMKEKGDIPEGYSVSREKKERFSLILESASTNQTSMYLCASSRDSPYEQYFGPGTRLTVT.